A single sample gave rise to the 3 T cell receptor beta chains below, sequenced in a study of metastatic and nonmetastatic thyroid tumors. With MiXCR, TCRdb called clones anew from the PCR reads. Among approximately 28,000 clones, roughly 17% were seen once, and the ten largest hold under 7.5%. Not a single patient had been given any form of treatment at any point before undergoing thyroid surgery. Sequencing input: blood. The receptors originated from a male donor with papillary thyroid cancer or a benign thyroid nodule (not recorded which). Some clones in this sample may be carry-over from other donors' samples.

This clone appeared many times. This chain connects TRBV10-3 to TRBJ2-1; possible D gene TRBD1, 5 bases. The V end lost 5 bases, the J end lost 0 bases, and 5 bases lay between the germline ends. The V gene's germline CDR1 is ENHRY and CDR2 SYGVKD. CDR3 size: 13 residues. CDR3 protein: CAISQGSYNEQFF. The CDR3 DNA reads TGTGCCATCAGTCAGGGCTCCTACAATGAGCAGTTCTTC.

In its sample, this clone was seen many times. CDR3 region: CASSLIAGSYNEQFF. The CDR3 region has the DNA TGTGCCAGCAGCCTCATAGCGGGATCTTACAATGAGCAGTTCTTC. The chain combines TRBV7-8 with TRBJ2-1; 8 bases are a match to TRBD2. CDR1 is SGHVS and CDR2 is FQNEAQ in the germline V gene. With V trimmed by 5 bases and J by 4 bases, 7 bases remained unmatched. The CDR3 contains 15 residues. The complete variable domain, with remaining parts taken from reference TRBV7-8 and TRBJ2-1, reads GAGVSQSPRYKVAKRGQDVALRCDPISGHVSLFWYQQALGQGPEFLTYFQNEAQLDKSGLPSDRFFAERPEGSVSTLKIQRTQQEDSAVYLCASSLIAGSYNEQFFGPGTRLTVL.

This clone was detected ten times or more. V usage is TRBV11-2 and J usage is TRBJ1-1, with a possible D match to TRBD1 (6 bases). V was trimmed by 2 bases and J by 6 bases, leaving 7 bases between them. The germline CDR1 and CDR2 sequences are SGHAT and FQNNGV. The CDR3 covers 12 residues. The CDR3 region has the DNA TGTGCCAGCAGCTTAACAGGGTCTGAAGCTTTCTTT. It encodes CASSLTGSEAFF.